The clone carrying this T cell receptor (beta chain) showed up just a few times. Antigen: not known. Each CDR3 protein gets one entry after TCRdb re-called the 5' RACE reads with MiXCR. Among approximately 350,000 distinct CDR3 sequences, 14% to 15% were seen once, and the ten largest hold 1.1%. This specimen comes from a study of CD8 T cells in ankylosing spondylitis. Trimming left V 4 bases short and J 3 bases short, with 16 bases between. Germline-derived CDR1 and CDR2 are SGHKS and YYEKEE (reference sequence). This CDR3 is built from 15 residues. Regarding the study as a whole: For ankylosing spondylitis blood, a TCR beta motif of under ten highly homologous variants appeared characteristic.

The specimen was blood, either unsorted or a sorted T cell fraction (not recorded which). V gene TRBV5-5 combines with J gene TRBJ1-2, with D tentatively TRBD1 (6 bases). The sequence was collected from a male donor with ankylosing spondylitis or in good health (not recorded which). CDR3 in amino acids: CASSPATGSDYGYTF. The CDR3 DNA reads TGTGCCAGCAGCCCCGCGACAGGATCCGACTATGGCTACACCTTC.